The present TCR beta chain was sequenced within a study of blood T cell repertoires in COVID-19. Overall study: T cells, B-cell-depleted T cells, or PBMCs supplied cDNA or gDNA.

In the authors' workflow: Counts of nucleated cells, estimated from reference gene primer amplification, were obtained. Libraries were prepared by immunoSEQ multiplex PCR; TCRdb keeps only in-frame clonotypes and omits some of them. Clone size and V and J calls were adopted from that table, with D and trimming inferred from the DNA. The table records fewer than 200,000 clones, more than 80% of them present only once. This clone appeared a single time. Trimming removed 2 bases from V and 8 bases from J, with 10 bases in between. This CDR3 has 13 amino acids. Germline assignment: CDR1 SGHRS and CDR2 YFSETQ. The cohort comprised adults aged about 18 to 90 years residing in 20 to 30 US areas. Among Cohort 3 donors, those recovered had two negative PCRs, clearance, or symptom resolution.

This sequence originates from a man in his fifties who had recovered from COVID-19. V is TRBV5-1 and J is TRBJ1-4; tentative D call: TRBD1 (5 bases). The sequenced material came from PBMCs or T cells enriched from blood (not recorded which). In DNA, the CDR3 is TGCGCCAGCAGCTTCGGGGCGGGGGAAAAACTGTTTTTT. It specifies CASSFGAGEKLFF. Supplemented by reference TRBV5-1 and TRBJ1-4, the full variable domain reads KAGVTQTPRYLIKTRGQQVTLSCSPISGHRSVSWYQQTPGQGLQFLFEYFSETQRNKGNFPGRFSGRQFSNSRSEMNVSTLELGDSALYLCASSFGAGEKLFFGSGTQLSVL.